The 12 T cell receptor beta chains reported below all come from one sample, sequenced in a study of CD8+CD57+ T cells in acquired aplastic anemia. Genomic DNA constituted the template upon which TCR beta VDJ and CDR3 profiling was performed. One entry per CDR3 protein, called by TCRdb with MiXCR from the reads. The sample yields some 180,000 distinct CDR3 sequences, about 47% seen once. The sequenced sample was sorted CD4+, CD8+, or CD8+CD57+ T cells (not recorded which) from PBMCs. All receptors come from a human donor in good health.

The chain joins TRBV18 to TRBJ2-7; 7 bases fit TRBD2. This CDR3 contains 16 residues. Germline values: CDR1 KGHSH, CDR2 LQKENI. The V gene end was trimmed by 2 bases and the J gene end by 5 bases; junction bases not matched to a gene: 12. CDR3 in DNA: TGTGCCAGCTCACCAGGGGGGGGAGCTAATGGACACGAGCAGTACTTC. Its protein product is CASSPGGGANGHEQYF.

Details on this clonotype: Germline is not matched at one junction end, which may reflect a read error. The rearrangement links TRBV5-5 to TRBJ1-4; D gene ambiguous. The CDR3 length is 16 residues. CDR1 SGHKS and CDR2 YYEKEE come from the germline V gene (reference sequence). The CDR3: CASSLVGPAANGKLFF. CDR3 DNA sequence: TGTGCCAGCAGCTTGGTGGGTCCGGCGGCTAATGGAAAACTGTTTTTT.

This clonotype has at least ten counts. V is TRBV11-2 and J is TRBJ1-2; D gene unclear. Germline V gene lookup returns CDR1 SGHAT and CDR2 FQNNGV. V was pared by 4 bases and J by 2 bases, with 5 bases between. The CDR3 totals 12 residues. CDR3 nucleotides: TGTGCCAGCAGCTGGGCAAACTATGGCTACACCTTC. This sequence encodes CASSWANYGYTF.

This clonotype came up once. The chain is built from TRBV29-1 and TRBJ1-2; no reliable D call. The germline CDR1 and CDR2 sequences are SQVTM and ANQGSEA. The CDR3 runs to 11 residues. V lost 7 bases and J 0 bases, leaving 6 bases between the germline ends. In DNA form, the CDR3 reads TGCAGCGGGAGAACTAACTATGGCTACACCTTC. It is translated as CSGRTNYGYTF. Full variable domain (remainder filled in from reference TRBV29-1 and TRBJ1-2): SAVISQKPSRDICQRGTSLTIQCQVDSQVTMMFWYRQQPGQSLTLIATANQGSEATYESGFVIDKFPISRPNLTFSTLTVSNMSPEDSSIYLCSGRTNYGYTFGSGTRLTVV.

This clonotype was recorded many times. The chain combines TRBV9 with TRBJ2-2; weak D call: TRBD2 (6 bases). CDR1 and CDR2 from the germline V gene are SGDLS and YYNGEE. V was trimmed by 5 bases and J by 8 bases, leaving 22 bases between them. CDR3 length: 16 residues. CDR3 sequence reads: CASRVGLTSLSGELFF. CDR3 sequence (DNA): TGTGCCAGCAGGGTTGGTTTAACTAGCCTCTCTGGGGAGCTGTTTTTT. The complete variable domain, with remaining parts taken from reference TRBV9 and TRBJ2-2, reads DSGVTQTPKHLITATGQRVTLRCSPRSGDLSVYWYQQSLDQGLQFLIQYYNGEERAKGNILERFSAQQFPDLHSELNLSSLELGDSALYFCASRVGLTSLSGELFFGEGSRLTVL.

The CDR3 region is CATSGGRTGHYGYTF. CDR3 coding DNA: TGTGCCACCAGCGGGGGCCGGACCGGACACTATGGCTACACCTTC. The chain recombines TRBV15 with TRBJ1-2; a weak D match, TRBD1 (6 bases). From germline, CDR1 is LNHNV and CDR2 YYDKDF (reference sequence). The CDR3 sequence is 15 residues long. Trimming cost V 5 bases and J 3 bases, with 16 bases left between them.

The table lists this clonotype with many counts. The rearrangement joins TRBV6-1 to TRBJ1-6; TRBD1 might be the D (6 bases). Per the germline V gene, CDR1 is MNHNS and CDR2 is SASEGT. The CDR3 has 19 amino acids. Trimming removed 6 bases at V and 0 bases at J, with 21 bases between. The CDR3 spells CASRGGEDGTSSYNSPLHF. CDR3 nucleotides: TGTGCCAGCAGAGGGGGGGAGGACGGGACCAGCTCCTATAATTCACCCCTCCACTTT.

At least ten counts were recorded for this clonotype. The CDR3 nucleotides read TGTGCCAGCGCTAGGGTTGCGAACACTGAAGCTTTCTTT. Translation gives CASARVANTEAFF. The chain carries TRBV14 and TRBJ1-1; D remains unclear. Germline V CDR1 and CDR2: SGHDN, FVKESK. The germline V and J ends were trimmed by 8 bases and 1 base, with 11 bases remaining between them. CDR3 size: 13 residues.

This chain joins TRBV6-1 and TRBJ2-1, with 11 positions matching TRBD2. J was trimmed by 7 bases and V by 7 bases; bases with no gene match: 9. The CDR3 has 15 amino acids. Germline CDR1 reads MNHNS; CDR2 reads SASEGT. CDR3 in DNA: TGTGCCAGCACCAAGACTAGCGGGAAGCGGAATGAGCAGTTCTTC. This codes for CASTKTSGKRNEQFF.

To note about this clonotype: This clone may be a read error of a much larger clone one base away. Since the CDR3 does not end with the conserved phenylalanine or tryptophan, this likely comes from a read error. CDR3 bases: TGTGCCAGCAGTAGCACGAGGTCCTACAATGAGCAGTTCTTA. Protein: CASSSTRSYNEQFL. V usage is TRBV12-3 or TRBV12-4 and J usage is TRBJ2-1; unclear D gene. The CDR3 consists of 14 residues. Trimming took off 5 bases at V and 1 base at J, with 9 bases between the two ends.

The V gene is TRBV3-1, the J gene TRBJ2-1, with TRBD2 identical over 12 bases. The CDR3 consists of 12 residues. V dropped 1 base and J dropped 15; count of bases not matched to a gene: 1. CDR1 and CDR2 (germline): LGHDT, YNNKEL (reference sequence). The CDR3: CASSQGTSGTFF. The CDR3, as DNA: TGTGCCAGCAGCCAAGGGACTAGCGGGACGTTCTTC.

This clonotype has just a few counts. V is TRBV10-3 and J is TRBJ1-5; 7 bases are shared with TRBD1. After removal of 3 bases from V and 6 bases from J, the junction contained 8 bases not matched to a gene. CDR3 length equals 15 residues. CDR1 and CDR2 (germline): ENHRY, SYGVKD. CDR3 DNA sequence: TGTGCCATCAGTGATCAACAGGGGCTGGGTCAGCCCCAGCATTTT. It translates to CAISDQQGLGQPQHF.